This record looks at one TCR beta chain sequence and its context. This receptor's antigen is unknown. Within one base of it there is no much larger clone, and no base qualities were kept. The sample was run on an Illumina NovaSeq 6000. Using 5'RACE with constant-segment primers, TCRalpha and TCRbeta cDNA libraries were constructed, with sample barcodes and unique molecular identifiers added in the process. Trizol reagent was used to extract RNA from every sample. Amplification of the libraries took two PCR steps, and the second step added a second sample barcode plus Illumina TruSeq adapters. Libraries were sequenced on an Illumina NovaSeq with 2 x 150 bp paired-end reads. Under the source paper's analysis protocol: Demultiplexing of reads and collapsing into UMI-guided consensus sequences were performed with migec v1.2.7. With mixcr v2.1.11, UMI consensuses were aligned to TRA and TRB V and J templates and assembled into clonotypes. Expanded or contracted clonotypes were those called significant by both edgeR and NoisET, with noise models trained on biological replicates. For edgeR calls, the thresholds were a false discovery rate-adjusted p below 0.01 and a log2 fold-change of 1. PCA with hierarchical clustering of max-normalized trajectories of the 1000 most abundant clonotypes was used as exploratory dynamics analysis. The CD4 or CD8 phenotype of responding clones was assigned using the separately sequenced CD4+ and CD8+ repertoires. The raw public data were reprocessed by TCRdb itself: fastp quality trimming at Q25, MiXCR clonotype calling, in-frame beta chains only. Identical CDR3 protein sequences are pooled into one entry, listed with their most common genes and DNA. TCRdb assigned the V and J calls; the authors' analysis was not used. The sample records a few hundred thousand distinct CDR3 sequences, 16% of which are singletons. Together, the top ten hold 22% of the sample.

Ficoll-Paque density gradient centrifugation was used to isolate PBMCs. This sample is part of a study of T-cell memory formation after mild COVID-19 (dated by TCRdb to about 2021). Study-level background: TCR sequence clusters from the two donors were largely donor specific. In a couple of donors, T-cell clones that expanded and contracted after mild COVID-19 were followed by sequencing TCRalpha and TCRbeta repertoires longitudinally. Two young, previously healthy adult volunteers made up the cohort, one male and one female.

The paper as a whole reports these results and caveats: Balanced CD4/CD8 phenotypes were observed for clones contracting from day 15 to 85, whereas a bias towards CD4+ was observed for a second wave of clones expanding from day 15 to 37. Contracting CD4+ clones were found mainly in CM and EM memory subsets, while CD8+ clones were enriched in EMRA. Some responding clones were detected in pre-infection memory, suggesting pre-existing cross-reactive memory T cells joined the SARS-CoV-2 response. The study included only two mild cases, and larger cohorts that include severe cases with pre-infection samples were judged to be necessary. SARS-CoV-2 specificity of the second-wave clones peaking on day 37 was not confirmed.

V is cut by 5 bases and J by 3 bases, and the space between the germline ends is 11 bases. From the cysteine through the phenylalanine, the CDR3 covers 14 amino acids. The kept DNA is CDR3 alone, 42 bases in frame from the first base. CDR1 MDHEN and CDR2 SYDVKM are derived from the germline V gene. The sequenced sample was PBMCs or a T cell subset sorted from them (not recorded which). This clonotype was sampled from a man in his late teens or twenties who had mild COVID-19 (a few samples of this study predate the infection). The sample titles of this study are shuffled in the database, so cell type and time point are left out; the donor was told from shared clones. The chain employs TRBV28 and TRBJ1-5; the D gene is perhaps TRBD1, from 6 matching bases. The sequenced DNA: TGTGCCAGCAGTCTGCGACAGGACAATCAGCCCCAGCATTTT. Its translation reads: CASSLRQDNQPQHF.